Sequencing of this TCR beta chain was carried out in a study of blood T cell repertoires in COVID-19. Study overall: Sources were T cells, B-cell-depleted T cells, or PBMCs; the material itself was cDNA or gDNA.

This CDR3 is built from 15 residues. Germline V gene lookup returns CDR1 MGHDK and CDR2 SYGVNS. With 2 bases clipped from V and 4 bases from J, the junction kept 5 bases outside the gene matches. Clones were sequenced by immunoSEQ multiplex PCR, and TCRdb holds only the in-frame ones, with some missing. Among about 200,000 clones listed, about nine tenths were seen once. The chain carries TRBV25-1 and TRBJ1-2; 9 bases align to TRBD1. This receptor was identified in a woman younger than 45 with acute COVID-19. Sequencing was carried out using PBMCs or T cells enriched from blood (not recorded which). CDR3 loop: CASSETGGRTYGYTF. The CDR3 region has the DNA TGTGCCAGCAGTGAAACAGGGGGCCGTACCTATGGCTACACCTTC.